This TCR beta chain was sequenced for a study of shared clonotypes between healthy human individuals. About the research overall: The study enrolled a couple of women and a few men aged 18 to 49.

The material for each subset, its genomic DNA, was split evenly across several immunoSEQ plates. Sequencing was performed with immunoSEQ multiplex PCR; in TCRdb, only in-frame clones are kept and a portion is missing. The data hold around 300,000 clones, with about nine tenths observed a single time. Trimming took off 1 base at V and 7 bases at J, with 8 bases between the two ends. This CDR3 has 13 residues. CDR1 and CDR2 (germline): SNHLY, FYNNEI. Overall study results and limits: A handful of donors showed sharing of about 4.6% of naive CD4 clonotypes.

As for this clone: Its antigen is still unknown.

Sequences were obtained from memory CD8+ T cells sorted from blood. Documented subset: CD45RO+ cells pooled with CCR7-negative TemRA cells. V and J are TRBV2 and TRBJ1-5, with TRBD1 as a possible D gene (5 bases). The sequence derives from a man younger than 35 in good health. This chain's CDR3 is CASSEEGVQPQHF. The DNA of the CDR3 is TGTGCCAGCAGTGAAGAAGGGGTACAGCCCCAGCATTTT.